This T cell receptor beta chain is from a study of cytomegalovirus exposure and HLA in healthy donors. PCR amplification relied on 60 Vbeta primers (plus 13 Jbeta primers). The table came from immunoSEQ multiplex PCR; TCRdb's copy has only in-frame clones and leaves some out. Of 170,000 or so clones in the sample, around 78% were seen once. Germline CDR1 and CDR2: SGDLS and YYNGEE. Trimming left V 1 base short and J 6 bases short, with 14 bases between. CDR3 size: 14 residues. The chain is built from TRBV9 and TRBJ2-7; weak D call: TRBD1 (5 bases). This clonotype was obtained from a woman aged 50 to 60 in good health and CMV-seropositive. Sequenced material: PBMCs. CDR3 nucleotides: TGTGCCAGCAGCGTAAGGGGTCGGCCTGGCGAGCAGTACTTC. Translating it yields CASSVRGRPGEQYF.